This entry lists 20 T cell receptor beta chains sequenced from one sample in a study of shared clonotypes between healthy human individuals. The data were produced by immunoSEQ multiplex PCR, yet TCRdb's version contains in-frame clones alone and is incomplete. The sample lists about 1.1 million clones; about 84% were seen once. Sequencing was performed on memory CD4+ T cells from PBMCs. Subset: CD45RA-negative fraction. The source of these receptors is a man younger than 35 in good health. Some clones in this sample may be carry-over from other donors' samples.

The J gene is TRBJ1-3, the V gene TRBV27, with D perhaps matching TRBD1 (6 bases). There are 20 residues in the CDR3. CDR1 and CDR2 (germline): MNHEY, SMNVEV (reference sequence). Trimming took off 5 bases at V and 7 bases at J, with 33 bases between the two ends. The CDR3 loop reads CASSTTPPVGGAGRSNTIYF. In DNA, the CDR3 is TGTGCCAGCAGTACAACACCACCGGTGGGGGGGGCCGGTAGGTCCAACACCATATATTTT.

This clone was detected a few times. The V gene is TRBV6-1, the J gene TRBJ2-7; no definite D call. The V gene's germline CDR1 is MNHNS and CDR2 SASEGT. The V and J ends lost 6 bases and 0 bases respectively, with 6 bases between them. The CDR3 is made up of 12 amino acids. CDR3 amino acids: CASREPSYEQYF. CDR3 DNA: TGTGCCAGCAGGGAACCCTCCTACGAGCAGTACTTC.

The V and J genes are TRBV27 and TRBJ1-5, with a possible D match to TRBD1 (6 bases). The CDR3 loop spans 13 amino acids. V lost 5 bases, J lost 8 bases, and 13 bases lay in between. Germline lookup yields CDR1 MNHEY and CDR2 SMNVEV (reference sequence). CDR3 amino acids: CASSPRTEEPQHF. CDR3 in DNA: TGTGCCAGCAGTCCTAGGACAGAGGAGCCCCAGCATTTT.

The chain links TRBV4-1 to TRBJ2-5; D may be TRBD1 (5 bases). The CDR3 sequence is 17 residues long. Germline V CDR1 and CDR2: MGHRA, YSYEKL. Trimming took off 0 bases at V and 3 bases at J, with 17 bases between the two ends. Here the CDR3 DNA reads TGCGCCAGCAGCCAAGATCAGGGATTTGTGAGTAAAGAGACCCAGTACTTC. Amino acids: CASSQDQGFVSKETQYF.

This rearrangement joins TRBV6-6 to TRBJ2-5, with TRBD1 matching over 8 bases. From germline, CDR1 is MNHNY and CDR2 SVGAGI (reference sequence). There are 16 residues in the CDR3. Unmatched junction bases numbered 12, after V lost 4 bases and J lost 5 bases. The DNA of the CDR3 is TGTGCCAGCAGTTCCCTCCAGGGGGCGAGTGACGAGACCCAGTACTTC. It codes for CASSSLQGASDETQYF.

This clone has only a few counts. This chain joins TRBV30 and TRBJ1-1; no clear D gene. CDR1 is GTSNPN, CDR2 SVGIG, per germline (reference sequence). The CDR3 has 15 residues. V was clipped by 0 bases and J by 1 base, with 12 bases between them. The chain's CDR3 is CAWSVLPDQNTEAFF. The CDR3 nucleotides are TGTGCCTGGAGTGTACTACCAGACCAGAACACTGAAGCTTTCTTT.

This sequence joins TRBV28 and TRBJ1-2; tentatively, D is TRBD1 (6 bases). The CDR3 covers 15 residues. From germline, CDR1 is MDHEN and CDR2 SYDVKM. Trimming shortened V by 1 base and J by 7 bases, and 16 bases separated the two germline ends. CDR3 protein: CASSLYSSGAPGYTF. As DNA, the CDR3 is TGTGCCAGCAGTTTATATTCGTCGGGGGCGCCTGGCTACACCTTC.

The chain joins TRBV5-1 to TRBJ2-1, with D perhaps TRBD2 (6 bases). The V end was cut by 0 bases, the J end by 6 bases, with 16 bases between. The length of the CDR3 is 16 residues. The germline V gene encodes CDR1 SGHRS and CDR2 YFSETQ. As DNA, the CDR3 is TGCGCCAGCAGCTTGGCCGCGGGGAGGATCAGCAATGAGCAGTTCTTC. Encoded protein: CASSLAAGRISNEQFF.

This clone was counted ten times or more. V is TRBV5-4 and J is TRBJ2-4; D is perhaps TRBD1 or TRBD2 (6 bases each). Germline V lookup: CDR1 SGHNT, CDR2 YYREEE (reference sequence). CDR3 length: 13 amino acids. Trimming cost V 9 bases and J 8 bases, with 18 bases left between them. The CDR3 region is CATSINREDIQYF. CDR3 nucleotide sequence: TGTGCCACCTCCATTAACAGGGAGGACATTCAGTACTTC.

The genes are TRBV10-3 and TRBJ1-2; 7 bases match TRBD1. The CDR3 is 16 residues long. Losses at the gene ends were 6 bases for V and 0 bases for J; bases not matched to a gene: 10. Germline V lookup: CDR1 ENHRY, CDR2 SYGVKD. The CDR3 bases are TGTGCCATCAGACTGACAGAGACAGGGACTAACTATGGCTACACCTTC. This gives the protein CAIRLTETGTNYGYTF.

J is TRBJ1-4 and V is TRBV5-1; maybe TRBD1 (5 bases). The length of the CDR3 is 14 residues. Trimming cost V 3 bases and J 7 bases, with 13 bases left between them. Per germline, CDR1 SGHRS and CDR2 YFSETQ. CDR3 bases: TGCGCCAGCAGCTCCCAGGGTCGGGGTGAAAAACTGTTTTTT. Translated, it gives CASSSQGRGEKLFF.

This chain joins TRBV9 and TRBJ2-7; D gene ambiguous. Per the germline V gene, CDR1 is SGDLS and CDR2 is YYNGEE. CDR3 length equals 13 residues. Between the trimmed V and J ends, which lost 4 bases and 5 bases, there was a span of 13 bases. CDR3 nucleotides: TGTGCCAGCAGCCGAGGAATAACCCACGAGCAGTACTTC. Its translation is CASSRGITHEQYF.

With regard to this clone: A much larger clonotype is one base distant, so this may be a read error. The rearrangement uses TRBV14 and TRBJ2-2; 7 nucleotides line up with TRBD1. There are 15 residues in the CDR3. J was trimmed by 7 bases and V by 5 bases; bases with no gene match: 10. The germline V gene encodes CDR1 SGHDN and CDR2 FVKESK. The CDR3 DNA sequence: TGTGCCAGCAGCGCGAGACAGGGAGCGATCGGGGAGCTGTTTTTT. This sequence encodes CASSARQGAIGELFF.

The V call is TRBV28, the J call TRBJ1-2; a weak D match, TRBD1 (6 bases). Trimming removed 6 bases at V and 11 bases at J, with 28 bases between. The CDR3 sequence is 16 residues long. Germline V gene sequence: CDR1 MDHEN, CDR2 SYDVKM. The CDR3 DNA reads TGTGCCAGCAGGTCGACTGGGAGTCCAGGGGTAGAAGGATACACCTTC. Translated: CASRSTGSPGVEGYTF.

The V gene is TRBV28, the J gene TRBJ1-1; D may be TRBD1 (5 bases). The germline gives CDR1 MDHEN, CDR2 SYDVKM. The CDR3 is made up of 15 amino acids. V shed 4 bases and J shed 1 base, with 13 bases lying between them. This chain's CDR3 is CASSSDSWGNTEAFF. CDR3 DNA sequence: TGTGCCAGCAGTTCAGACAGCTGGGGGAACACTGAAGCTTTCTTT.

The chain joins TRBV5-4 to TRBJ1-4; TRBD1 matches at 7 bases. This CDR3 has 15 residues. Losses at the gene ends were 2 bases for V and 8 bases for J; bases not matched to a gene: 9. Germline V lookup: CDR1 SGHNT, CDR2 YYREEE (reference sequence). This chain's CDR3 is CASSFSAGGGEKLFF. The CDR3 coding sequence is TGTGCCAGCAGCTTTTCCGCAGGAGGGGGCGAAAAACTGTTTTTT.

This chain uses TRBV13 with TRBJ2-3; TRBD2 agrees at 11 bases. Germline V gives CDR1 PRHDT, CDR2 FYEKMQ (reference sequence). The CDR3 runs 16 residues. Germline trimming cut 4 bases from V and 3 bases from J; bases unmatched to any gene: 6. The CDR3 nucleotides read TGTGCCAGCAGCTATCCACTAGCGGGAGTTACAGATACGCAGTATTTT. It codes for CASSYPLAGVTDTQYF.

This rearrangement joins TRBV28 to TRBJ1-4; D is unresolved. This CDR3 is 16 amino acids long. V was cut by 2 bases and J by 8 bases, with 18 bases left in between. Germline-derived CDR1 and CDR2 are MDHEN and SYDVKM. In nucleotides, the CDR3 is TGTGCCAGCAGTTTAGGTATAGGAGGACGAGGGGAAAAACTGTTTTTT. Protein: CASSLGIGGRGEKLFF.

J is TRBJ2-1 and V is TRBV28; 8 positions agree with TRBD2. The J segment lost 1 base and the V segment lost 4 bases, leaving 15 bases of the junction unmatched. This CDR3 region has 19 residues. The germline V gene encodes CDR1 MDHEN and CDR2 SYDVKM. CDR3 loop: CASSSFPHGRAKSYNEQFF. The DNA of the CDR3 is TGTGCCAGCAGTTCCTTCCCCCACGGGAGGGCTAAGTCCTACAATGAGCAGTTCTTC. Using reference TRBV28 and TRBJ2-1 for the parts outside the CDR3, the full variable domain is DVKVTQSSRYLVKRTGEKVFLECVQDMDHENMFWYRQDPGLGLRLIYFSYDVKMKEKGDIPEGYSVSREKKERFSLILESASTNQTSMYLCASSSFPHGRAKSYNEQFFGPGTRLTVL.

V gene TRBV5-1 combines with J gene TRBJ1-1; D ambiguous. The CDR3 consists of 13 residues. Germline lookup yields CDR1 SGHRS and CDR2 YFSETQ. V shed 4 bases and J shed 0 bases, with 7 bases lying between them. As DNA, the CDR3 is TGCGCCAGCAGCACAGCCCTGAACACTGAAGCTTTCTTT. It is translated as CASSTALNTEAFF.